Presented here are 10 T cell receptor beta chains from one specimen sequenced in a study of beta chain features in type 1 diabetes. Investigators reverse transcribed all isolated RNA, so they sequenced expressed TCRB transcripts. Clones were read by immunoSEQ multiplex PCR, and TCRdb kept only the in-frame ones, dropping some. The sample has roughly 330,000 clones; approximately 11% are singletons. The sequenced sample was naive CD4+ T cells from blood. The source of these receptors is a woman in her twenties or thirties in good health.

The J gene is TRBJ2-7, the V gene TRBV29-1; 7 nucleotides align to TRBD1. The V gene's germline CDR1 is SQVTM and CDR2 ANQGSEA. CDR3 length equals 13 residues. V was pared by 3 bases and J by 4 bases, with 6 bases of the junction left unmatched. Written as DNA, the CDR3 is TGCAGCGTTGATATGGGACAGTCTTACGAGCAGTACTTC. Amino acids: CSVDMGQSYEQYF.

This clone has a handful of counts. The DNA of the CDR3 is TGTGCCAGCAGCGGTGGGGACAGCTACAGGGAGCAGTACTTC. It translates to CASSGGDSYREQYF. The V and J genes are TRBV7-9 and TRBJ2-7; 7 nucleotides align to TRBD1. Unmatched junction bases numbered 11, after V lost 5 bases and J lost 7 bases. The CDR3 has 14 amino acids. CDR1 and CDR2 from the germline V gene are SEHNR and FQNEAQ (reference sequence).

The V gene is TRBV2, the J gene TRBJ2-3; D is possibly TRBD2 (6 bases). CDR3 size: 14 residues. Trimming removed 7 bases from V and 0 bases from J, with 11 bases in between. Per the germline V gene, CDR1 is SNHLY and CDR2 is FYNNEI. The CDR3 protein is CASIGGTSTDTQYF. The DNA for the CDR3 is TGTGCCAGCATAGGTGGGACTAGCACAGATACGCAGTATTTT.

The chain employs TRBV21-1 and TRBJ1-1; the DNA was not used to check the table's D call, TRBD1. TRBV21-1 is described as a pseudogene. The CDR3 extends over 14 amino acids. The CDR3 DNA reads TGTGCCAGCAGCTCACAGGGGGAGGGCACTGAAGCTTTCTTT. Its protein product is CASSSQGEGTEAFF.

This clone came up a few times. The chain is built from TRBV29-1 and TRBJ2-1; 8 nucleotides align to TRBD2. CDR3 length equals 16 residues. Germline values: CDR1 SQVTM, CDR2 ANQGSEA. V lost 5 bases to trimming and J lost 2 bases; unmatched junction nucleotides: 11. The CDR3 coding sequence is TGCAGCGTTAGGGGGTGGGTACTAGCGGCCTACAATGAGCAGTTCTTC. The encoded protein is CSVRGWVLAAYNEQFF.

The J gene is TRBJ2-1, the V gene TRBV6-6; no definite D call. The germline gives CDR1 MNHNY, CDR2 SVGAGI (reference sequence). The CDR3 consists of 14 residues. The V end was cut by 5 bases, the J end by 6 bases, with 14 bases between. CDR3 nucleotide sequence: TGTGCCAGCAGTGACACTGGTATAGGCAATGAGCAGTTCTTC. Translated, it gives CASSDTGIGNEQFF.

The J gene is TRBJ2-7, the V gene TRBV7-2; D is perhaps TRBD1 (6 bases). V lost 5 bases to trimming and J lost 2 bases, with 16 bases between them. Germline CDR1 is SGHTA and CDR2 is FQGNSA. The CDR3 runs to 15 residues. Written as DNA, the CDR3 is TGTGCCAGCAGCATCAGGACAGTACGACCCTACGAGCAGTACTTC. Encoded protein: CASSIRTVRPYEQYF.

The chain couples TRBV7-2 to TRBJ2-6, with unresolved D. The V gene's germline CDR1 is SGHTA and CDR2 FQGNSA. With 4 bases removed from V and 1 base from J, the gap between germline ends came to 11 bases. The CDR3 loop spans 16 amino acids. The DNA of the CDR3 is TGTGCCAGCAGCTCACAACCGCAGTCTGGGGCCAACGTCCTGACTTTC. This translates into CASSSQPQSGANVLTF.

V gene TRBV28 combines with J gene TRBJ2-1; possible D gene TRBD2, 6 bases. The germline V and J ends were trimmed by 4 bases and 0 bases, with 13 bases remaining between them. The germline V gene encodes CDR1 MDHEN and CDR2 SYDVKM. This CDR3 region has 16 residues. The CDR3 here is CASSSGLLSSYNEQFF. CDR3 nucleotide sequence: TGTGCCAGCAGTTCGGGACTTTTGAGCTCCTACAATGAGCAGTTCTTC.

This clone was counted a few times. This chain connects TRBV30 to TRBJ2-7; no clear D. The V end lost 1 base, the J end lost 3 bases, and 7 bases lay between the germline ends. CDR3 length equals 12 residues. Looked up from germline, CDR1 is GTSNPN and CDR2 is SVGIG (reference sequence). In DNA, the CDR3 is TGTGCCTGGAGTGAAACGCGCTACGAGCAGTACTTC. Translation: CAWSETRYEQYF.